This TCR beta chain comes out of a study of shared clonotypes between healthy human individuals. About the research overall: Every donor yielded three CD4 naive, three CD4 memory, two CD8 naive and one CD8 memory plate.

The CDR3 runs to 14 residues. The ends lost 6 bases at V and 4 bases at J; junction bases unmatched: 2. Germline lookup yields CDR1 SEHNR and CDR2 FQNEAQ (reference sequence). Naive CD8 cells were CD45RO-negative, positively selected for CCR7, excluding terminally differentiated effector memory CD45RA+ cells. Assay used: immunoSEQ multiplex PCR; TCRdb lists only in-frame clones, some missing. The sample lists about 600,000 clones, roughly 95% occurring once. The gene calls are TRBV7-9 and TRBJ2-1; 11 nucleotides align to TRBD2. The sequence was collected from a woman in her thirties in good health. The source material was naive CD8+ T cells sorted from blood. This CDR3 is CASSSSGGYNEQFF. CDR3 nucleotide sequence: TGTGCCAGCAGTTCTAGCGGGGGGTACAATGAGCAGTTCTTC.